A single sample gave rise to the 23 T cell receptor beta chains below, sequenced in a study of T cells in Graves' hyperthyroidism and ophthalmopathy. RNA transcripts provided the source from which TCR beta CDR3 regions were amplified. With the HTBI primer set, the TCR CDR3 went through a first round of RT-PCR. TCRdb used MiXCR to reprocess the multiplex PCR reads, holding one entry per CDR3 protein. The repertoire includes about 380,000 distinct CDR3 sequences, 13% of them detected once, and less than 25% sits in the top ten. Sequencing used blood. The origin of the receptors is a man aged 25 to 40 with Graves' hyperthyroidism that later progressed to Graves' ophthalmopathy.

Many counts were recorded for this clonotype. A much larger clone sits a single nucleotide away, making a read error possible. The J gene is TRBJ1-1, the V gene TRBV5-1; D uncertain. CDR3 length equals 13 residues. CDR1 is SGHRS and CDR2 is YFSETQ in the germline V gene. The V end lost 2 bases, the J end lost 1 base, and 6 bases lay between the germline ends. The chain's CDR3 is CASSFWGNTEAFF. In nucleotides, the CDR3 is TGCGCCAGCAGCTTCTGGGGGAACACTGAAGCTTTCTTT. The whole variable domain, filled in from reference TRBV5-1 and TRBJ1-1, reads KAGVTQTPRYLIKTRGQQVTLSCSPISGHRSVSWYQQTPGQGLQFLFEYFSETQRNKGNFPGRFSGRQFSNSRSEMNVSTLELGDSALYLCASSFWGNTEAFFGQGTRLTVV.

This clonotype was detected many times. V and J are TRBV7-3 and TRBJ1-1; no reliable D call. The CDR3 runs 15 residues. Trimming pared 5 bases from V and 0 bases from J, leaving 13 bases between. CDR1 SGHTA and CDR2 FQGTGA come from the germline V gene. In DNA, the CDR3 is TGTGCCAGCAGCCCAAGATATTCCATGAACACTGAAGCTTTCTTT. Translating gives CASSPRYSMNTEAFF. Drawing the rest from reference TRBV7-3 and TRBJ1-1, the complete variable domain is GAGVSQTPSNKVTEKGKYVELRCDPISGHTALYWYRQSLGQGPEFLIYFQGTGAADDSGLPNDRFFAVRPEGSVSTLKIQRTERGDSAVYLCASSPRYSMNTEAFFGQGTRLTVV.

The rearrangement uses TRBV5-6 and TRBJ1-5; D is possibly TRBD1 (5 bases). V lost 0 bases and J 5 bases, leaving 9 bases between the germline ends. This CDR3 has 14 residues. Germline CDR1 and CDR2: SGHDT and YYEEEE. CDR3 nucleotide sequence: TGTGCCAGCAGCTTGGGTGGGACGTATCAGCCCCAGCATTTT. Translated: CASSLGGTYQPQHF.

The table lists this clonotype with a few counts. The J gene is TRBJ1-2, the V gene TRBV30; D is ambiguous. V lost 5 bases and J lost 3, with 10 bases in between. CDR1 and CDR2 (germline): GTSNPN, SVGIG (reference sequence). The CDR3 has 12 amino acids. The CDR3 DNA sequence: TGTGCCTGGGGAAGGGCGTACTATGGCTACACCTTC. This gives the protein CAWGRAYYGYTF.

This chain uses TRBV6-1 with TRBJ2-4, with a possible D match to TRBD1 (6 bases). V was cut by 6 bases and J by 2 bases, with 20 bases left in between. Germline lookup yields CDR1 MNHNS and CDR2 SASEGT. The CDR3 is 17 residues long. For the CDR3, the DNA is TGTGCCAGCAGAAAACCTGACAGGACGGGGTCCAAAAACATTCAGTACTTC. This sequence encodes CASRKPDRTGSKNIQYF.

This clonotype was seen at least ten times. The V call is TRBV5-6, the J call TRBJ2-7, with no clear D. The germline V gene encodes CDR1 SGHDT and CDR2 YYEEEE. The CDR3 length is 17 residues. The V end lost 6 bases, the J end lost 6 bases, and 28 bases lay between the germline ends. The CDR3 region is CASTMAGFGQDLREQYF. CDR3 nucleotide sequence: TGTGCCAGCACCATGGCTGGGTTCGGGCAGGACCTACGCGAGCAGTACTTC.

This clonotype was observed many times. V is TRBV12-3 or TRBV12-4 and J is TRBJ2-1; D possibly corresponds to TRBD2 (7 bases). Trimming stripped 5 bases from V and 9 bases from J, with 20 bases between. The CDR3 contains 15 residues. CDR3 DNA sequence: TGTGCCAGCAGTACGACGACAAGGGGGGGACTTGAGCAGTTCTTC. This gives the protein CASSTTTRGGLEQFF.

Ten or more counts support this clonotype. This chain uses TRBV6-5 with TRBJ1-1; D is possibly TRBD1 (5 bases). The V end lost 0 bases, the J end lost 7 bases, and 9 bases lay between the germline ends. The CDR3 runs 13 residues. Germline V gives CDR1 MNHEY, CDR2 SVGAGI. Here the CDR3 reads CASSYSGVSEAFF. The DNA for the CDR3 is TGTGCCAGCAGTTACTCAGGGGTTAGTGAAGCTTTCTTT.

This chain uses TRBV12-3 or TRBV12-4 with TRBJ2-7; TRBD1 agrees at 8 bases. The junction had 6 bases not matched to a gene; V was cut back by 3 bases and J by 2 bases. The CDR3 has 15 amino acids. CDR3 protein: CASSFFWDRTYEQYF. The CDR3 bases are TGTGCCAGCAGTTTCTTTTGGGACAGGACCTACGAGCAGTACTTC.

This clonotype showed up many times. This sequence joins TRBV12-3 or TRBV12-4 and TRBJ2-1; 10 bases agree with TRBD2. The CDR3 length is 18 residues. V lost 7 bases and J lost 4; bases outside the gene matches: 16. The CDR3 nucleotides read TGTGCCAGCACTCCCCGAGCGGGGGGGCCTATCGGATACAATGAGCAGTTCTTC. Translated: CASTPRAGGPIGYNEQFF.

The V call is TRBV5-1, the J call TRBJ2-7; D not resolved. Germline V gene lookup returns CDR1 SGHRS and CDR2 YFSETQ. This CDR3 comprises 15 residues. Between the trimmed V and J ends, which lost 2 bases and 2 bases, there was a span of 14 bases. The CDR3 loop reads CASSLSSGPTYEQYF. CDR3 in DNA: TGCGCCAGCAGCTTATCATCCGGGCCAACCTACGAGCAGTACTTC.

This clonotype was seen many times. CDR3 DNA sequence: TGTGCCAGCAGCTCCGGACAGGGGGCCTTGGACGGGGAGCTGTTTTTT. Protein product: CASSSGQGALDGELFF. V and J are TRBV7-6 and TRBJ2-2, with 11 bases identical to TRBD1. With V trimmed by 4 bases and J by 7 bases, 8 bases remained unmatched. Germline V lookup: CDR1 SGHVS, CDR2 FNYEAQ. The CDR3 sequence is 16 residues long.

The genes are TRBV6-1 and TRBJ1-5, with unresolved D. Germline CDR1 is MNHNS and CDR2 is SASEGT. This CDR3 is 16 amino acids long. The germline V and J ends were trimmed by 5 bases and 2 bases, with 16 bases remaining between them. The CDR3 sequence is CASSRVGGFGNQPQHF. CDR3 bases: TGTGCCAGCAGTAGGGTCGGCGGATTCGGCAATCAGCCCCAGCATTTT.

The chain recombines TRBV24-1 with TRBJ2-7; possibly TRBD2 for D (5 bases). The CDR3 has 13 residues. Trimming shortened V by 7 bases and J by 3 bases, and 12 bases separated the two germline ends. CDR1 is KGHDR and CDR2 is SFDVKD in the germline V gene. CDR3 DNA: TGTGCCACCAGCCGTGGGGAGCGCTACGAGCAGTACTTC. It is translated as CATSRGERYEQYF.

This clonotype was picked up a small number of times. The gene calls are TRBV4-1 and TRBJ2-7, with D perhaps matching TRBD1 (6 bases). V gave up 3 bases and J gave up 0 bases, with 12 bases separating them. The CDR3 contains 15 residues. Germline V gene data show CDR1 as MGHRA and CDR2 as YSYEKL. CDR3 protein: CASSQRDTYSYEQYF. As DNA, the CDR3 is TGCGCCAGCAGCCAGAGGGACACTTACTCCTACGAGCAGTACTTC.

This clonotype was seen a few times. The V gene is TRBV7-2, the J gene TRBJ2-1, with TRBD2 matching over 8 bases. This CDR3 spans 16 amino acids. Germline CDR1 reads SGHTA; CDR2 reads FQGNSA. Trimming cost V 4 bases and J 5 bases; bases outside gene matches: 10. This CDR3 is CASSWRRGALNNEQFF. The CDR3 DNA is TGTGCCAGCAGCTGGAGGCGGGGGGCCCTGAACAATGAGCAGTTCTTC.

For the CDR3, the DNA is TGTGCCAGCTCACCACCGGTATGGAACACCGGGGAGCTGTTTTTT. It is translated as CASSPPVWNTGELFF. The chain recombines TRBV18 with TRBJ2-2; no clear D. The CDR3 loop spans 15 amino acids. The germline gives CDR1 KGHSH, CDR2 LQKENI. V was clipped by 0 bases and J by 1 base, with 6 bases between them. Filled out from reference TRBV18 and TRBJ2-2, the complete variable domain reads NAGVMQNPRHLVRRRGQEARLRCSPMKGHSHVYWYRQLPEEGLKFMVYLQKENIIDESGMPKERFSAEFPKEGPSILRIQQVVRGDSAAYFCASSPPVWNTGELFFGEGSRLTVL.

The gene calls are TRBV7-6 and TRBJ1-4, with D possibly matching TRBD1 (6 bases). CDR1 and CDR2 (germline): SGHVS, FNYEAQ. V was trimmed by 5 bases and J by 4 bases, leaving 17 bases between them. There are 16 residues in the CDR3. This CDR3 is CASSPRQVALNEKLFF. The CDR3, as DNA: TGTGCCAGCAGCCCACGACAGGTTGCGCTTAATGAAAAACTGTTTTTT.

This clonotype has a handful of counts. The chain is built from TRBV5-6 and TRBJ2-5; D ambiguous. In germline, CDR1 is SGHDT, CDR2 YYEEEE. The CDR3 extends over 12 amino acids. The V and J ends lost 2 bases and 5 bases respectively, with 7 bases between them. CDR3: CASSFLTETQYF. The CDR3 DNA reads TGTGCCAGCAGCTTTTTGACGGAGACCCAGTACTTC.

This clonotype was picked up many times. The chain uses TRBV18 and TRBJ2-2, with 7 positions matching TRBD2. The CDR3 sequence is 15 residues long. The V gene end was trimmed by 4 bases and the J gene end by 0 bases; junction bases not matched to a gene: 2. CDR1 and CDR2 from the germline V gene are KGHSH and LQKENI. CDR3 nucleotide sequence: TGTGCCAGCTCACGGACTAGGCCGAACACCGGGGAGCTGTTTTTT. It is translated as CASSRTRPNTGELFF.

This clonotype was observed at least ten times. The V gene is TRBV3-1, the J gene TRBJ2-5; D is ambiguous. The CDR3 loop spans 15 amino acids. Germline V gene lookup returns CDR1 LGHDT and CDR2 YNNKEL (reference sequence). Trimming stripped 2 bases from V and 0 bases from J, with 10 bases between. The CDR3 region has the DNA TGTGCCAGCAGCCAAAACTATTGGGACCAAGAGACCCAGTACTTC. Translation: CASSQNYWDQETQYF.

The chain carries TRBV28 and TRBJ1-6; tentative D call: TRBD1 (6 bases). Germline V gene data show CDR1 as MDHEN and CDR2 as SYDVKM. Deletions cut 1 base from V and 10 bases from J, with 11 bases between. The CDR3 covers 14 residues. CDR3 residues: CASSLSDSFSPLHF. In DNA, the CDR3 is TGTGCCAGCAGTTTATCGGACAGCTTCTCACCCCTCCACTTT.

The chain carries TRBV24-1 and TRBJ2-2, with 11 bases aligning to TRBD2. Germline CDR1 and CDR2: KGHDR and SFDVKD. The CDR3 has 18 amino acids. Trimming took 3 bases from V and 5 from J; bases not matched to a gene: 10. The CDR3 region has the DNA TGTGCCACCAGTGATACCAGACTAGCGGGGAGGAATACCGGGGAGCTGTTTTTT. It encodes CATSDTRLAGRNTGELFF.